These 12 T cell receptor beta chains were sequenced from one sample in a study of T cells expressing NK-cell markers. TCRdb re-called the 5' RACE reads; every CDR3 protein appears as one record, without DNA. The repertoire table contains approximately 420,000 distinct CDR3 sequences. What was sequenced was blood T cells: a sorted CD56 or NKG2C T cell subset, CD4+ or CD8+ T cells, or bulk PBMC T cells (not recorded which). Receptor source: a woman in her forties or fifties in good health.

This chain connects TRBV20-1 to TRBJ1-1. This CDR3 spans 12 amino acids. Germline loops: CDR1 DFQATT, CDR2 SNEGSKA (reference sequence). The CDR3 loop is CSAPVGGEVAFF.

This chain joins TRBV18 and TRBJ1-1; lacking DNA, the TRBD1 call made by TCRdb goes unchecked. The CDR3 contains 15 residues. Germline lookup yields CDR1 KGHSH and CDR2 LQKENI. The CDR3 sequence is CASSLGGLEDTEAFF.

The chain is built from TRBV24-1 and TRBJ2-6; TCRdb calls TRBD2, which cannot be checked without DNA. Germline CDR1 is KGHDR and CDR2 is SFDVKD. The CDR3 sequence is 15 residues long. The CDR3 loop is CATSDSGGQPRVLTF.

V gene TRBV7-9 combines with J gene TRBJ1-2. This CDR3 comprises 14 residues. Germline lookup yields CDR1 SEHNR and CDR2 FQNEAQ (reference sequence). The CDR3 spells CASSLATDLYGYTF.

The chain carries TRBV5-6 and TRBJ2-3; TCRdb's assignment of TRBD2 cannot be checked, as there is no DNA. The CDR3 has 15 residues. The germline V gene encodes CDR1 SGHDT and CDR2 YYEEEE. The CDR3 loop reads CASSRRLAGGDTQYF.

V usage is TRBV12-3 or TRBV12-4 and J usage is TRBJ2-6; TCRdb outputs TRBD2, but without DNA this stays unchecked. The length of the CDR3 is 19 residues. The CDR3 region is CASSLPWGRPDSGANVLTF.

CDR3 region: CASSLALPGQGAYNEQFF. This chain connects TRBV7-9 to TRBJ2-1; with no DNA, the TCRdb D assignment of TRBD1 cannot be verified. The CDR3 is 18 amino acids. The germline V gene encodes CDR1 SEHNR and CDR2 FQNEAQ (reference sequence).

The V gene is TRBV20-1, the J gene TRBJ1-4; the D call from TCRdb, TRBD1, cannot be confirmed without DNA. The CDR3 runs to 14 residues. Germline CDR1 DFQATT, CDR2 SNEGSKA (reference sequence). The CDR3 region is CSAKRTGAYEKLFF.

The J gene is TRBJ2-7, the V gene TRBV12-3 or TRBV12-4; TCRdb designates TRBD2, a call that cannot be tested without DNA. The CDR3 spans 13 residues. CDR3 amino acids: CASSLGALAQRYF.

This chain links TRBV12-3 or TRBV12-4 with TRBJ1-6; the D call of TRBD1 rests on TCRdb alone, since no DNA is present to check it. This CDR3 is 15 amino acids long. The CDR3 region is CASRVGTVMNSPLHF.

The genes are TRBV20-1 and TRBJ2-5; absent DNA, TCRdb's TRBD1 call cannot be checked. The germline gives CDR1 DFQATT, CDR2 SNEGSKA (reference sequence). The CDR3 has 16 amino acids. The CDR3 protein is CSARDPGARRQETQYF.

The rearrangement links TRBV12-3 or TRBV12-4 to TRBJ2-5; TCRdb calls TRBD1, which cannot be checked without DNA. CDR3 size: 13 residues. CDR3 loop: CASSPGGGVTQYF.